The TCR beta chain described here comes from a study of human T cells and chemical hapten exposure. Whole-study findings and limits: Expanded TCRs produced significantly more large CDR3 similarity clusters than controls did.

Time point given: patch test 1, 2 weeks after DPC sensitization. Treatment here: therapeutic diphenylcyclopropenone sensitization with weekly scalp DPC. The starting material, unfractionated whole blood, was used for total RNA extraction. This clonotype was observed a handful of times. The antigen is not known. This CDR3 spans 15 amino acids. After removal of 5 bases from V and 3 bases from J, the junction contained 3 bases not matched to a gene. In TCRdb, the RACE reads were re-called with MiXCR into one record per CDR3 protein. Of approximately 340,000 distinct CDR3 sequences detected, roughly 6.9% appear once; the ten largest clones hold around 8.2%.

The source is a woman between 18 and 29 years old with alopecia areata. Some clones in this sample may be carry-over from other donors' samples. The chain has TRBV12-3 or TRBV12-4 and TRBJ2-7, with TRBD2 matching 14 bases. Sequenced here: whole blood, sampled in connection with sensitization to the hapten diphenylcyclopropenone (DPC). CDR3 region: CASSAGLAGDYEQYF. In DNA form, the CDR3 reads TGTGCCAGCAGTGCGGGACTAGCGGGGGACTACGAGCAGTACTTC.